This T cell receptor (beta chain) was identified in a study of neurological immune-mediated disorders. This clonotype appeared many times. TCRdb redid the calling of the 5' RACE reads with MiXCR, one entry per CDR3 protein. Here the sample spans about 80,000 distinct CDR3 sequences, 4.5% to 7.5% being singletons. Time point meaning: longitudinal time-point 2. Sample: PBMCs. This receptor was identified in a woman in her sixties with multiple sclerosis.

The CDR3 DNA reads TGTGCCAGCAGGGACAGGGTAAGGTCATACAATGAGCAGTTCTTC. Its protein product is CASRDRVRSYNEQFF. The chain couples TRBV2 to TRBJ2-1, with 8 bases that match TRBD1. J lost 4 bases, V lost 6 bases, and 8 bases had no gene match. The germline V gene encodes CDR1 SNHLY and CDR2 FYNNEI. This CDR3 region has 15 residues.